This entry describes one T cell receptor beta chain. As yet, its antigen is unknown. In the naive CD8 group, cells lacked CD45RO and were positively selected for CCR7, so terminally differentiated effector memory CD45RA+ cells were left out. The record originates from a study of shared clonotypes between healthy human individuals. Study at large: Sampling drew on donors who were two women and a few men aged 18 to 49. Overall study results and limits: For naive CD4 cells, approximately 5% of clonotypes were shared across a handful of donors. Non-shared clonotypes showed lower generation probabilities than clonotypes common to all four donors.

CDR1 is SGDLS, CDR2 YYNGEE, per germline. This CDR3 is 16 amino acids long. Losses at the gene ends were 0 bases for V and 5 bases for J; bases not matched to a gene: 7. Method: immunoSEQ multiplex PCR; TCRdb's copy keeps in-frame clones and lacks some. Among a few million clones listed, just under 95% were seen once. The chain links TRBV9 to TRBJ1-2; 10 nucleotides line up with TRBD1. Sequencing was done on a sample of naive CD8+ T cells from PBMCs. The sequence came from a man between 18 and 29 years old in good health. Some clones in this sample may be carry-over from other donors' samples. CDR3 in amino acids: CASSVAPGQGGYGYTF. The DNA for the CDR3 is TGTGCCAGCAGCGTAGCCCCCGGACAGGGGGGTTATGGCTACACCTTC.